The clone carrying this TCR beta chain was counted a single time. Its antigen remains unidentified. This CDR3 comprises 13 residues. V lost 2 bases and J 8 bases, leaving 12 bases between the germline ends. Germline V CDR1 and CDR2: KGHSH, LQKENI. Chemo-refractory metastatic non-small-cell lung cancer patients were treated with focal radiation plus CTLA-4 blockade with ipilimumab. These data originate in a study of radiotherapy plus CTLA-4 blockade in lung cancer. Background on the study: Overall, 18% of patients showed an objective response, while approximately 30% attained disease control. Whole-study results and caveats: TCR clones from tumors expanded in blood after radiotherapy plus ipilimumab.

Only in-frame clones appear in the TCRdb table, and some are missing; sequencing was by immunoSEQ multiplex PCR. Seen here are tens of thousands of clones, 70% to 85% observed once, and the top ten hold roughly 9.7%. The chain has TRBV18 and TRBJ1-2, with TRBD1 as a possible D gene (5 bases). The sequencing here drew on peripheral blood, taken from a patient treated with radiotherapy plus ipilimumab. This TCR was recovered from a human donor with non-small cell lung cancer who had a complete response to radiotherapy plus ipilimumab. The CDR3 DNA sequence: TGTGCCAGCTCACCAGGAGGGGATCACGGCTACACCTTC. It specifies CASSPGGDHGYTF.